Listed below are T cell receptor beta chains from one sample, sequenced in a study of metastatic and nonmetastatic thyroid tumors. TCRdb called clones again from the PCR reads with MiXCR. The repertoire holds approximately 74,000 clones, with over 12% as singletons. Source material: blood. All receptors derive from a male donor with papillary thyroid cancer or a benign thyroid nodule (not recorded which). Some clones in this sample may be carry-over from other donors' samples. Both conserved end residues are trimmed from each CDR3. Expanded clones get a size class; other rows say once, few or many, or leave the size out.

j_call | v_call | clone_size | cdr3_aa
TRBJ2-7 | TRBV5-1 | - | ASSDGTSLYEQY
TRBJ2-7 | TRBV28 | few | ASSKMTSGRYEQY
TRBJ2-1 | TRBV7-9 | many | ASSLPYHNEQF
TRBJ1-4 | TRBV6-5 | many | ASSRLELTNEKLF
TRBJ1-5 | TRBV20-1 | many | SARLLDRRNQPQH
TRBJ2-5 | TRBV5-1 | many | ASSLMLAEETQY
TRBJ2-1 | TRBV11-2 | many | ASSLDRETYNEQF
TRBJ1-1 | TRBV6-2/TRBV6-3 | - | ASSYVRNTESF
TRBJ2-3 | TRBV6-1 | - | ASRDSDGRTDTQY
TRBJ2-7 | TRBV6-2/TRBV6-3 | few | ASSYATSGTFSYEQY
TRBJ1-2 | TRBV5-4 | - | ASSSWDRGHGYGYT
TRBJ2-7 | TRBV20-1 | - | SAIGLSGYEQY
TRBJ2-3 | TRBV27 | few | ASKGLAGVTDTQY
TRBJ1-3 | TRBV6-1 | - | ASSEALSNFGNTIY
TRBJ2-7 | TRBV5-1 | many | ASSGGYEQY
TRBJ2-2 | TRBV6-2/TRBV6-3 | - | ASSTPLAGRAVGELF
TRBJ1-1 | TRBV7-2 | - | ASSLQGYTEAF
TRBJ2-7 | TRBV3-1 | few | ASSPGLAPIGEEQY
TRBJ2-1 | TRBV13 | - | ASSRGTSGILSSYNEQF
TRBJ2-3 | TRBV29-1 | many | SVGAGRGADTQY
TRBJ1-2 | TRBV27 | few | ASSFAGSNYGYT
TRBJ2-7 | TRBV12-3/TRBV12-4 | few | ASSFYGSLSYEQY
TRBJ1-2 | TRBV5-1 | many | ASSRTGDYGYT
TRBJ2-2 | TRBV6-4 | many | ASTSTGELF
TRBJ1-2 | TRBV5-6 | many | ASSLVGGPSLGYT
TRBJ1-3 | TRBV6-1 | many | ASAQGYGNTIY
TRBJ2-7 | TRBV20-1 | few | SARGREGPYEQY
TRBJ2-3 | TRBV7-2 | many | ASSTGLPDTQY
TRBJ2-5 | TRBV19 | many | ASSIGPAGSQETQY
TRBJ2-7 | TRBV5-4 | - | ASSLDPGQGARVQY
TRBJ2-1 | TRBV27 | many | ASKAGENNEQF
TRBJ1-2 | TRBV6-1 | - | ASSRDRKNYGYT
TRBJ2-6 | TRBV14 | many | ASSRTGEYLSGANVLT
TRBJ1-1 | TRBV20-1 | - | SAKDRTNTEAF
TRBJ2-3 | TRBV13 | many | ASSLRTDTQY
TRBJ2-7 | TRBV11-2 | many | ASSLGTGQQY
TRBJ2-2 | TRBV20-1 | many | SARDLGGSSGRELF
TRBJ2-1 | TRBV10-3 | many | AISPAWDRAIEQF
TRBJ2-5 | TRBV15 | - | ANSRLDRGQETQY
TRBJ1-3 | TRBV19 | - | ASSIGMDPGNTIY
TRBJ2-1 | TRBV19 | - | ASSIPGQGHNEQF
TRBJ1-2 | TRBV6-2/TRBV6-3 | few | ASSSIGLVYGYT
TRBJ2-3 | TRBV5-1 | - | ASSLASGSTDTQY
TRBJ2-3 | TRBV27 | few | ASSTSGRGADTQY
TRBJ1-6 | TRBV6-1 | many | ASSEDITYNSPLH
TRBJ1-2 | TRBV29-1 | few | SAADRDSLGAYGYT